This T cell receptor (beta chain) was identified during a study of chemoradiotherapy in HPV16-positive cancers. Study background: A couple of HPV16-positive patients' cells yielded candidate HPV-specific clones and common motifs.

Study-wide points: For HPV16-positive patients, expanding HPV-responsive T cells associated with longer recurrence-free survival. During treatment, candidate HPV-specific clones and E7-related motifs expanded in tumor.

This table comes from immunoSEQ multiplex PCR, and its TCRdb copy is limited to in-frame clones, with some not included. This table has some 15,000 clones, roughly 87% appearing once. Comments on this clone: The target antigen is unknown.

The specimen was blood, collected from a patient who underwent chemoradiotherapy. The clonotype was recovered from a human donor with HPV-associated anogenital cancer.

CDR3 loop: CATAEGYEQYF. For the CDR3, the DNA is TGTGCCACCGCCGAGGGCTACGAGCAGTACTTC. The chain combines TRBV15 with TRBJ2-7, with D possibly TRBD2 on 5 matching bases. Germline V gene sequence: CDR1 LNHNV, CDR2 YYDKDF (reference sequence). V was pared by 8 bases and J by 3 bases, with 8 bases between. The CDR3 runs 11 residues.